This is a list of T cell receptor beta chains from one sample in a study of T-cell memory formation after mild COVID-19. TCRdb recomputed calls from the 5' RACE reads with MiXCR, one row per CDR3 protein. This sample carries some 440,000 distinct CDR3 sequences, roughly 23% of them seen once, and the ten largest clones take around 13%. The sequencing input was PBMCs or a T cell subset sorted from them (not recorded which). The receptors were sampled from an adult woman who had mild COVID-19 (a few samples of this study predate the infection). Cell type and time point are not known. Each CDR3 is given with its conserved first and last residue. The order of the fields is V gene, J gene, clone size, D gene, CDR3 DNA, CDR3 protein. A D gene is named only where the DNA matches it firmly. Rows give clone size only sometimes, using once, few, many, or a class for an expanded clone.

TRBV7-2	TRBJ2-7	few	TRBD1	TGTGCCAGCAGCGACCGGGACAGGCGCTACGAGCAGTACTTC	CASSDRDRRYEQYF
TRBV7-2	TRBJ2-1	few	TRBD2	TGTGCCAGCAGCCGATACCTTCTAGCGGGTTACAATGAGCAGTTCTTC	CASSRYLLAGYNEQFF
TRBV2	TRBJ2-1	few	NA	TGTGCCAGCGGAGGACAGTCCTACAATGAGCAGTTCTTC	CASGGQSYNEQFF
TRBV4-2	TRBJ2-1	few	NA	TGTGCCAGCAGCCAAGATCGTTCGGGGTCCAATGAGCAGTTCTTC	CASSQDRSGSNEQFF
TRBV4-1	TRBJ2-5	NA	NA	TGCGCCAGCAGCCAAGATATCCCGATTGCCCAGTACTTC	CASSQDIPIAQYF
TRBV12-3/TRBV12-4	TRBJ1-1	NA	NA	TGTGCCAGCAAGTTGTCCACTAACACTGAAGCTTTCTTT	CASKLSTNTEAFF
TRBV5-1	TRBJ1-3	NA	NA	TGCGCCAGCAGCTTGGCAGGTCGGCAGTACGGAAACACCATATATTTT	CASSLAGRQYGNTIYF
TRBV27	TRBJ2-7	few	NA	TGTGCCAGCAGCCCCGGTAGTGGTTACGAGCAGTACTTC	CASSPGSGYEQYF
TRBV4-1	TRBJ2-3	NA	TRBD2	TGCGCCAGCAGCTGGCCTAGCGGGGGGGCCGCTAGCACAGATACGCAGTATTTT	CASSWPSGGAASTDTQYF
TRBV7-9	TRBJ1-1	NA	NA	TGTGCCAGCATCAGAAGGGCGAACACTGAAGCTTTCTTT	CASIRRANTEAFF
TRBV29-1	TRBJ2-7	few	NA	TGCAGCGTTGAAGTTGCCATGACCGGGGTATACAACGAGCAGTACTTC	CSVEVAMTGVYNEQYF
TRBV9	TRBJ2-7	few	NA	TGTGCCAGCAGCGTAGAACAGGCCCTGGGCGAGCAGTACTTC	CASSVEQALGEQYF
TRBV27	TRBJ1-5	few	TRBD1	TGTGCCAGCAGTCCGATGGACAGGGGCAATCAGCCCCAGCATTTT	CASSPMDRGNQPQHF
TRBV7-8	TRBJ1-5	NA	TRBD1	TGTGCCAGCAGCCCCTATCCGGGGGACAGGGATCAGCCCCAGCATTTT	CASSPYPGDRDQPQHF
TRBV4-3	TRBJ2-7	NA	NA	TGCGCCAGCAGCCAAGAGTATATATCGCGGGGAAAGCAGTACTTC	CASSQEYISRGKQYF
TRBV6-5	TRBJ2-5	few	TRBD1	TGTGCCAGCAGTCTCCAACAGGGGACATGGGAGACCCAGTACTTC	CASSLQQGTWETQYF
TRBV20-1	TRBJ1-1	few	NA	TGCAGTGCTATTCCTGACACCGCCATGAACACTGAAGCTTTCTTT	CSAIPDTAMNTEAFF
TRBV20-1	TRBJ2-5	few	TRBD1	TGCAGTGCATCGGACAGGGTCCAAGAGACCCAGTACTTC	CSASDRVQETQYF
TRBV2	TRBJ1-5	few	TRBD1	TGTGCCAGCAGTGGGGAGACAGGGGCTAGACAGCCCCAGCATTTT	CASSGETGARQPQHF
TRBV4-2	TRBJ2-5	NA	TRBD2	TGTGCCAGCAGCCAGGTGACGGTTGGACTAGCGGGAGGTGAGGAGACCCAGTACTTC	CASSQVTVGLAGGEETQYF
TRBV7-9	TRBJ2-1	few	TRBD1	TGTGCCAGCAGCCCCGGACAGGGACGAGGCGATGAGCAGTTCTTC	CASSPGQGRGDEQFF
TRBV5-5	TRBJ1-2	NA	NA	TGTGCCAGCACCTCCCGCGTTAACTATGGCTACACCTTC	CASTSRVNYGYTF
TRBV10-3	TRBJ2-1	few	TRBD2	TGTGCCATCAGTGCCCCGGGACTAGATAACGAGCAGTTCTTC	CAISAPGLDNEQFF
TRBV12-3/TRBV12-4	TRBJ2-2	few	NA	TGTGCCAGCAGTTCCCGGGAAGGGATCGGGGAGCTGTTTTTT	CASSSREGIGELFF
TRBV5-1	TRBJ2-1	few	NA	TGCGCCAGCAGCTTGGAGGGCGGAAAGGGACGTGAGCAGTTCTTC	CASSLEGGKGREQFF
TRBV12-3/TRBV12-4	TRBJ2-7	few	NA	TGTGCCAGCCTCGACACCCCCCGGACTTTCAGAGAAAAATACGAGCAGTACTTC	CASLDTPRTFREKYEQYF
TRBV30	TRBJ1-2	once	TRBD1	TGTGCCTGGGGGACAGGGTTTGGCTACACCTTC	CAWGTGFGYTF
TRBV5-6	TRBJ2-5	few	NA	TGTGCCAGCAGCTGGAGGGTGGAGACCCAGTACTTC	CASSWRVETQYF
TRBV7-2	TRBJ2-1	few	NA	TGTGCCAGCAGCCCCCAGGGTAGTGAGCAGTTCTTC	CASSPQGSEQFF
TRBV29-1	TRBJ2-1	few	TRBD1	TGCAGCGTTGGGTACAGGGGATACAATGAGCAGTTCTTC	CSVGYRGYNEQFF
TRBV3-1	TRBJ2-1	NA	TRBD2	TGTGCCAGCAGCCCCTCGGGGGGGAGATCCTACAATGAGCAGTTCTTC	CASSPSGGRSYNEQFF
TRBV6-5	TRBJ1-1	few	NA	TGTGCCAGCAGTCTAAGGGGAGGGAACACTGAAGCTTTCTTT	CASSLRGGNTEAFF
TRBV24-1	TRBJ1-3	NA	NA	TGTGCCACCAGTGACTCCCACGACAGAACGGCTGGAAACACCATATATTTT	CATSDSHDRTAGNTIYF
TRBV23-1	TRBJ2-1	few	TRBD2	TGCGCCAGCAGTCAATCGGTGGCGGGAGGCCCCATCAATGAGCAGTTCTTC	CASSQSVAGGPINEQFF
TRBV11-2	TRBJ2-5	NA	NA	TGTGCCAGCAGCCCCTCGTGGCCCCGAGAGACCCAGTACTTC	CASSPSWPRETQYF
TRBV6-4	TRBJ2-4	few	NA	TGTGCCAGCAGTGAATCCCAGGTCGAAGTTTCAAACATTCAGTACTTC	CASSESQVEVSNIQYF
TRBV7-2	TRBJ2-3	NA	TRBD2	TGTGCCAGCAGCTTACGCCCCGTTAGCGGGAGATTTGGGTTGAGCACAGATACGCAGTATTTT	CASSLRPVSGRFGLSTDTQYF
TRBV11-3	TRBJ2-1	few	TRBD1	TGTGCCAGCAGCGGCAGGGGGCCAGCCCTCTACAATGAGCAGTTCTTC	CASSGRGPALYNEQFF
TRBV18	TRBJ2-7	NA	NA	TGTGCCAGCAAAGAAGGGCAGAGCTCCTACGAGCAGTACTTC	CASKEGQSSYEQYF
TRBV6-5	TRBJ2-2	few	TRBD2	TGTGCCAGCAGTTCACCAGCGGGGGGGCTTCCCGGGGAGCTGTTTTTT	CASSSPAGGLPGELFF
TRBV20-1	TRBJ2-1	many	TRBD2	TGCAGTGCTAGGAGCAGCGGGAGGCGCTATGAGCAGTTCTTC	CSARSSGRRYEQFF
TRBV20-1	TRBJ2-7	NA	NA	TGCAGTGCTAGCGCGCAGGTGGGCCACTCCTACGAGCAGTACTTC	CSASAQVGHSYEQYF
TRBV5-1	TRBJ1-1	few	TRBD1	TGCGCCAGCAGCTTGGGGTCGGCAGGGGGAGGCACTGAAGCTTTCTTT	CASSLGSAGGGTEAFF
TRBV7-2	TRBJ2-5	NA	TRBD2	TGTGCCAGCAGCCGGGCAGCGGGAGACGGAGAGACCCAGTACTTC	CASSRAAGDGETQYF
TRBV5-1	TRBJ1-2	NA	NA	TGCGCCAGCTCCAGCCGGGGAGCCTATGGCTACACCTTC	CASSSRGAYGYTF
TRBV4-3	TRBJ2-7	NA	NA	TGCGCCAGCAGCCAAGGACAGGTGGGCCACGAGCAGTACTTC	CASSQGQVGHEQYF
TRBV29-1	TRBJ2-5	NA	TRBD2	TGCAGCGGGGGACTAGCGGGAGGAGAGACCCAGTACTTC	CSGGLAGGETQYF
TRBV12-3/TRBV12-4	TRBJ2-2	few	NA	TGTGCCAGCAGTTTAGGACGCCTCGGGGAGCTGTTTTTT	CASSLGRLGELFF
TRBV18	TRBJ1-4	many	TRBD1	TGTGCCAGCTCACCAGGGGACAGGGAAAAACTGTTTTTT	CASSPGDREKLFF
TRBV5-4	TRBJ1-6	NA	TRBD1	TGTGCCAGCAGCTTAGAGACAGGGACCGGCTCACCCCTCCACTTT	CASSLETGTGSPLHF
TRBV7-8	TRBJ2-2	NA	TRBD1	TGTGCCAGCAGCCGCGACAGGGCACGGCCCGGGGAGCTGTTTTTT	CASSRDRARPGELFF
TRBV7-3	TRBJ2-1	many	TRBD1	TGTGCCAGCAGCCCGGACAGGGGGTTTTACAATGAGCAGTTCTTC	CASSPDRGFYNEQFF
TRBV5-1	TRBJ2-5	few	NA	TGCGCCAGCAGCTCCGTTTCCTGGCGGGAGACCCAGTACTTC	CASSSVSWRETQYF